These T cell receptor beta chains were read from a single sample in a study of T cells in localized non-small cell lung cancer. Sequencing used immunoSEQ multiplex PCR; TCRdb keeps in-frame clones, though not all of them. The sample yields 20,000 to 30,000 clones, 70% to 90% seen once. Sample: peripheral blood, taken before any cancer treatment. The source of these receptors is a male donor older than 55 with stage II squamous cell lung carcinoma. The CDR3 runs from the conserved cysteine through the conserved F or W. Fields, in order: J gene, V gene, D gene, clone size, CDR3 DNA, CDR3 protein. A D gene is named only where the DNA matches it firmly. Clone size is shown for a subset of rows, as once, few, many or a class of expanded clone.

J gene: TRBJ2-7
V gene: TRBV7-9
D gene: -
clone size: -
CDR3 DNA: TGTGCCAGCAGCTTAGGGGCAGAACTCAGTGGGCAGTACTTC
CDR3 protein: CASSLGAELSGQYF

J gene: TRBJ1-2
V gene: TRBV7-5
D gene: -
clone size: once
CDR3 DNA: TGTGTCAGAAGCCCAGTAGACAGGGGCAAGAAGGACTACACCTTC
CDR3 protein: CVRSPVDRGKKDYTF

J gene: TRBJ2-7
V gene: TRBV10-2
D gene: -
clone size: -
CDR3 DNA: TGCGCCAGCACGGACGGCTACGAGCAGTACTTC
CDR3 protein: CASTDGYEQYF

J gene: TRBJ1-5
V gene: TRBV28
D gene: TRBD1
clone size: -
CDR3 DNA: TGTGCCAGCAGTTTATGGACAGGGGTTCCTCCGAATCAGCCCCAGCATTTT
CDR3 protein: CASSLWTGVPPNQPQHF

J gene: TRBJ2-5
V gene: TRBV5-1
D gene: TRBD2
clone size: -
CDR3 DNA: TGCGCCAGCAGATTTAGCGGGGGGGCGGAGGCCCAGTACTTC
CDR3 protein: CASRFSGGAEAQYF

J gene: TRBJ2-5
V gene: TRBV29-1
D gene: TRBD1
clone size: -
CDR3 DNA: TGCAGCGGATCCGGGACAGTCAAAGAGACCCAGTACTTC
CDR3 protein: CSGSGTVKETQYF

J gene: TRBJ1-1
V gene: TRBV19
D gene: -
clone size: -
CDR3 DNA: TGTGCCAGCGCCTTTTATCGGAACACTGAAGCTTTCTTT
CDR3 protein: CASAFYRNTEAFF

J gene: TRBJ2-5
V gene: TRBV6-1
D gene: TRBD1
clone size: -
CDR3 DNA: TGTGCCAGCAGCCAGCAACAGGGGGTCCAAGAGACCCAGTACTTC
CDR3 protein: CASSQQQGVQETQYF

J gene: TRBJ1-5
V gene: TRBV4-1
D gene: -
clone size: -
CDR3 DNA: TGCGCCAGCAGCCAGGCCGGGACGGATAAGGAGGCCCAGCATTTT
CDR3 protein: CASSQAGTDKEAQHF

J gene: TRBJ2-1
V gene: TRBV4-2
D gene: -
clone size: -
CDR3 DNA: TGTGCCAGCAGCCCCTCTTTGGGCACCTACAATGAGCAGTTCTTC
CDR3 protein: CASSPSLGTYNEQFF

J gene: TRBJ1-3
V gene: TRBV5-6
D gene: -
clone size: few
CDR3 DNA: TGTGCCAGCAGCTTGGGGATCCAGGGCTTCTCTGGAAACACCATATATTTT
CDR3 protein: CASSLGIQGFSGNTIYF

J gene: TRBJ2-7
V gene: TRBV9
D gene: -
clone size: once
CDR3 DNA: TGTGCCAGCAGCGTAGGAAGCAGTTACTCCTACGAGCAGTACTTC
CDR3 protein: CASSVGSSYSYEQYF

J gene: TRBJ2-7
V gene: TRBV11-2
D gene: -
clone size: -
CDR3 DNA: TGTGCCAGCTCGAAGGACGGCGGGACCTACGAGCAGTACTTC
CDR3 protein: CASSKDGGTYEQYF

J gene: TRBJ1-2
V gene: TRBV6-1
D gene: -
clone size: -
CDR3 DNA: TGTGCCAGCAGTGAGGTGATGGGGGCTCGTGGCTACACCTTC
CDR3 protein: CASSEVMGARGYTF

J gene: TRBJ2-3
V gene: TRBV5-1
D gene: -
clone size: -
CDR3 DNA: TGCGCCAGCAGCTTGTGGGGGGATAAGGACTCACGGTGGGATACGCAGTATTTT
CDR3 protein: CASSLWGDKDSRWDTQYF

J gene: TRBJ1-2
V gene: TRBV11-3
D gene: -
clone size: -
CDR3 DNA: TGTGCCAGCAGCCCCGGGGGGGCAGGTATCTATGGCTACACCTTC
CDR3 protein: CASSPGGAGIYGYTF

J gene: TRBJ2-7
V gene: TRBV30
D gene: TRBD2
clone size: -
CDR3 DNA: TGTGCCTGGGGGGGGGCCTACGAGCAGTACTTC
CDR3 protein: CAWGGAYEQYF

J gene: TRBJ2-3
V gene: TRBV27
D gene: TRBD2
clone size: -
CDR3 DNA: TGTGCCAGCAGTTTTCGGGGGTTAGCGGGACAAGATACGCAGTATTTT
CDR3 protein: CASSFRGLAGQDTQYF

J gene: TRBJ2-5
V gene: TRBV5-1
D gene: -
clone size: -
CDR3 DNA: TGCGCCAGCAGCTTGCTCCGGGGGCAGTCCGCAGAGACCCAGTACTTC
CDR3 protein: CASSLLRGQSAETQYF

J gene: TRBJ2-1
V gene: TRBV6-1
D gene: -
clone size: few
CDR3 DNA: TGTGCCAGCACCTCTATGGGCAGGGGTAATGAGCAGTTCTTC
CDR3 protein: CASTSMGRGNEQFF

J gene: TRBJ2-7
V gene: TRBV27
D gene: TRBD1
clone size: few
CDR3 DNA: TGTGCCAGCAGTTTGAGTACAGGGGCTTCCTACGAGCAGTACTTC
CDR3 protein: CASSLSTGASYEQYF

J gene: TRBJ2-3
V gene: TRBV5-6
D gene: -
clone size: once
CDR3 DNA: TGTGCCAGCAGCTCGTGGGACTTTTACACAGATACGCAGTATTTT
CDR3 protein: CASSSWDFYTDTQYF

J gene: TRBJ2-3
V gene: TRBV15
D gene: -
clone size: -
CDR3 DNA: TGTGCCACCAGCACGAGCGGGCTTAGCACAGATACGCAGTATTTT
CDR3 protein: CATSTSGLSTDTQYF

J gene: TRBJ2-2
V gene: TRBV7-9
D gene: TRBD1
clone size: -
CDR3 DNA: TGTGCCAGCAGCGTTACAGGGGGCGCGACCGGGGAGCTGTTTTTT
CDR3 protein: CASSVTGGATGELFF

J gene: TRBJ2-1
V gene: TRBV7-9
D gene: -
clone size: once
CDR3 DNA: TGTGCCAGCAGCCCTTCTGGGGGGGGGCGCAATGAGCAGTTCTTC
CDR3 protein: CASSPSGGGRNEQFF

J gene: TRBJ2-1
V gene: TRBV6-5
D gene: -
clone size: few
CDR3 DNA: TGTGCCAGCAGTGTTTGGGGGGTGAACAATGAGCAGTTCTTC
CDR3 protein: CASSVWGVNNEQFF

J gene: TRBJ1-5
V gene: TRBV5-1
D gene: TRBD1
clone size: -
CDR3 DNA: TGCGCCAGCACCCAGACAGGGGGCGGTCAGCCCCAGCATTTT
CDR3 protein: CASTQTGGGQPQHF

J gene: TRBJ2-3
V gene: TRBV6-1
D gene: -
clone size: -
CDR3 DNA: TGTGCCAGCAGTCAGGGGGGGAGCACAGATACGCAGTATTTT
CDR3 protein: CASSQGGSTDTQYF

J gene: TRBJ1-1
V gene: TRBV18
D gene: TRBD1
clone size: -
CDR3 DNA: TGTGCCAGCTCACAAGGGGGCAGGATGAACACTGAAGCTTTCTTT
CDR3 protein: CASSQGGRMNTEAFF

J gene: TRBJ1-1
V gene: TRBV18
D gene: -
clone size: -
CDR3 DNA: TGTGCCAGCTCACCATTGCGGGACACTGAAGCTTTCTTT
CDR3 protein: CASSPLRDTEAFF

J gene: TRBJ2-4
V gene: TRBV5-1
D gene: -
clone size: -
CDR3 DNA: TGCGCCAGCAGCTTGACCCTAGCCAAAAACATTCAGTACTTC
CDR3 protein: CASSLTLAKNIQYF

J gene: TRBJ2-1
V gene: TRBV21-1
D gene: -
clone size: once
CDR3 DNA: TGTGCCAGCAGCGTACTAGCGGGAGTTAACAATGAGCAGTTCTTC
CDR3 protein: CASSVLAGVNNEQFF

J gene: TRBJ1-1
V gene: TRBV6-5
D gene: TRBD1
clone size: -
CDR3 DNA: TGTGCCAGCAGTTGGGCTCTGGGACAGCTCACTGAAGCTTTCTTT
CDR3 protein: CASSWALGQLTEAFF

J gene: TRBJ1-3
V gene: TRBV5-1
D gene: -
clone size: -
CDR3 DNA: TGCGCCAGCAGCCCCGGGGACTCTGGAAACACCATATATTTT
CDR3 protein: CASSPGDSGNTIYF

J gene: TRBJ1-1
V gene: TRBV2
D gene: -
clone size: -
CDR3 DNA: TGTGCCAGCAGAGTAGGGATCACGAACACTGAAGCTTTCTTT
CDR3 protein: CASRVGITNTEAFF

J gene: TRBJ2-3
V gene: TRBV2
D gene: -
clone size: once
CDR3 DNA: TGTGCCAGCGAGGGACGGCTAACAAGCACAGATACGCAGTATTTT
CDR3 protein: CASEGRLTSTDTQYF

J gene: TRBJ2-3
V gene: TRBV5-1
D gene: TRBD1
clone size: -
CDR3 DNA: TGCGCCAGCGTCAGGGGACAGTCCACAGATACGCAGTATTTT
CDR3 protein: CASVRGQSTDTQYF

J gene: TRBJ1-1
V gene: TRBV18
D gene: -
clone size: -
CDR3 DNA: TGTGCCAGCTCACCACCGATGGCGCAGGCTGAAGCTTTCTTT
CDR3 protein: CASSPPMAQAEAFF

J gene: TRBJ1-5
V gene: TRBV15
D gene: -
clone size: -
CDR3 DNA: TGTGCCACCAGCACCCCGGGACACTCCAATCAGCCCCAGCATTTT
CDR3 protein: CATSTPGHSNQPQHF

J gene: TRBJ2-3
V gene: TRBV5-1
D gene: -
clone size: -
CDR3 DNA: TGCGCCAGCAGCTTGGTTGGGAGCACAGATACGCAGTATTTT
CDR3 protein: CASSLVGSTDTQYF

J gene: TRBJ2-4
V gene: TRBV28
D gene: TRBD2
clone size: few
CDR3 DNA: TGTGCCAGCAGTTCTCTGGGAAGTAGCGGGAGGGCCGGAACCAAAAACATTCAGTACTTC
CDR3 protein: CASSSLGSSGRAGTKNIQYF